This TCR beta chain came from a study of T cell responses to AZD1222 COVID-19 vaccine. This clone has only one observation. The target antigen is unknown. Study-wide results and caveats: Following two doses of AZD1222, Spike-specific TCR breadth and depth rose. Reportedly, nearly half of unique spike TCRs recognized epitopes outside B.1.351/B.1.1.7 mutations.

Using immunoSEQ multiplex PCR, the repertoire was profiled, and TCRdb retains in-frame clones only, with some absent. Altogether roughly 130,000 clones are present, about 93% being singletons, with the ten largest covering under 7.5%. This sequence was found in an adult in good health. The specimen comprised peripheral blood, sampled on day 0 of AZD1222 vaccination.

This CDR3 is CASSYMTGTSRGYTF. Written as DNA, the CDR3 is TGTGCCAGCAGCTATATGACAGGGACATCGCGGGGCTACACCTTC. V usage is TRBV6-5 and J usage is TRBJ1-2; 7 nucleotides match TRBD1. Germline CDR1 MNHEY, CDR2 SVGAGI. The CDR3 runs to 15 residues. Germline trimming cut 6 bases from V and 8 bases from J; bases unmatched to any gene: 15.